This TCR beta chain was sequenced during a study of blood T cell repertoires in COVID-19. This table comes from immunoSEQ multiplex PCR, and its TCRdb copy is limited to in-frame clones, with some not included. The sample records 99,000 or so clones, roughly 84% being singletons. Deletions cut 5 bases from V and 0 bases from J, with 8 bases between. The germline CDR1 and CDR2 sequences are MNHEY and SVGAGI. CDR3 length: 14 residues. Input material: peripheral blood. The chain combines TRBV6-5 with TRBJ1-5; no definite D call. This receptor was identified in a man aged 65 to 85 with active or convalescent COVID-19. The chain's CDR3 is CASSQSNSNQPQHF. In DNA form, the CDR3 reads TGTGCCAGCAGTCAATCAAATAGCAATCAGCCCCAGCATTTT.